This entry features one T cell receptor beta chain sequence. Its specificity is not known. This sample was included in a study of early T cells in non-severe SARS-CoV-2 infection. Study-wide background: Chains from this unsorted whole-blood bulk RNA could not be paired.

Attached unique molecular identifiers marked individual cDNA molecules. TCRdb used MiXCR to reprocess the 5' RACE reads, holding one entry per CDR3 protein. This table holds more than 75,000 distinct CDR3 sequences, about 13% found once. Overall study results and limits: Database matching using VDJdb favored anti-spike CD8 responses, with private and CD4 specificities left missing.

V was clipped by 0 bases and J by 4 bases, with 15 bases between them. Germline CDR1 is SGHDN and CDR2 is FVKESK. The CDR3 length is 16 residues. The clonotype originates from an adult who was a healthcare worker with PCR-confirmed SARS-CoV-2 infection or an uninfected control (not recorded which). Sequenced input: whole blood. The chain uses TRBV14 and TRBJ1-2, with D uncertain. The CDR3 here is CASSQEQVGRIYGYTF. The CDR3 nucleotides read TGTGCCAGCAGCCAAGAGCAAGTAGGACGGATCTATGGCTACACCTTC.